The clone carrying this T cell receptor beta chain was counted only a few times. The antigen is unknown. These data come from a study of identical twins. Study results and caveats: Invariant T cells like MAIT and iNKT could partly confound the zero-insertion analyses.

Each CDR3 protein gets one entry after TCRdb re-called the 5' RACE reads with MiXCR. The data hold about 530,000 distinct CDR3 sequences, with about a fifth observed a single time. The V and J ends lost 5 bases and 1 base respectively, with 15 bases between them. The length of the CDR3 is 17 residues. The same sample was also used in a study of yellow fever vaccine responses in identical twins. That source adds: Convergence reportedly seemed to mark part of the twins' vaccine T cell response, with personalization marking the rest.

This rearrangement joins TRBV12-3 or TRBV12-4 to TRBJ2-6; D perhaps matches TRBD1 (8 bases). Sequenced input: CD4+ T cells sorted from blood. The clonotype originates from a woman aged 18-29 years in good health. CDR3 sequence: CASSKQGGTSGANVLTF. For the CDR3, the DNA is TGTGCCAGCAGTAAACAGGGGGGGACTTCTGGGGCCAACGTCCTGACTTTC.